This T cell receptor (beta chain) came from a study of T-cell reconstitution after alpha-beta-depleted transplantation in children. TCRbeta library construction was performed incorporating unique molecular identifiers. TCRdb recomputed calls from the PCR reads with MiXCR, one row per CDR3 protein. The sample comprises about 400,000 distinct CDR3 sequences, 20% of which are singletons, and 3.8% rests with the top ten. The length of the CDR3 is 17 residues. The germline V gene has CDR1 DFQATT and CDR2 SNEGSKA (reference sequence). Losses at the gene ends were 2 bases for V and 2 bases for J; bases not matched to a gene: 10.

The receptor was isolated from a human donor who donated a stem cell graft to a child with acute myeloid leukemia. V usage is TRBV20-1 and J usage is TRBJ2-7; 12 bases are shared with TRBD2. Material: PBMCs from the stem cell graft donor, obtained from the stem cell graft. The CDR3 sequence is CSARPYRLAGAAYEQYF. For the CDR3, the DNA is TGCAGTGCTAGACCTTATCGACTAGCGGGGGCGGCCTACGAGCAGTACTTC.